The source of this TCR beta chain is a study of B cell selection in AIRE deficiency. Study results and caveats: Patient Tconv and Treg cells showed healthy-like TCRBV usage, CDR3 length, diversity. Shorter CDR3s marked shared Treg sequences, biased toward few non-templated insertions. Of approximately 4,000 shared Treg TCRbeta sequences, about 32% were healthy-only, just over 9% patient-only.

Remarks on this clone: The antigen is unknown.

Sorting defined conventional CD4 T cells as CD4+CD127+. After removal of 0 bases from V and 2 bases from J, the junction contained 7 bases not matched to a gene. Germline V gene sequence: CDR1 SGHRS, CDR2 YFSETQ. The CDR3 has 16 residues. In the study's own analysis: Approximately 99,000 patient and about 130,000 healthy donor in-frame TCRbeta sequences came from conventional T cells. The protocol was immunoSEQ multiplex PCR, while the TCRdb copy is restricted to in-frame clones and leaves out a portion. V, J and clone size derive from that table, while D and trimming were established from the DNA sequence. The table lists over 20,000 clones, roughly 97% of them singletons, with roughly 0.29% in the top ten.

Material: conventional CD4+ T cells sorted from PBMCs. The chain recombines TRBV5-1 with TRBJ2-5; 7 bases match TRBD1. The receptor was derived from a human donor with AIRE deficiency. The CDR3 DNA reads TGCGCCAGCAGCTTGGTGACAGGGCTCCTACAAGAGACCCAGTACTTC. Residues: CASSLVTGLLQETQYF. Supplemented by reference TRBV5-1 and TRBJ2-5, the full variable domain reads KAGVTQTPRYLIKTRGQQVTLSCSPISGHRSVSWYQQTPGQGLQFLFEYFSETQRNKGNFPGRFSGRQFSNSRSEMNVSTLELGDSALYLCASSLVTGLLQETQYFGPGTRLLVL.